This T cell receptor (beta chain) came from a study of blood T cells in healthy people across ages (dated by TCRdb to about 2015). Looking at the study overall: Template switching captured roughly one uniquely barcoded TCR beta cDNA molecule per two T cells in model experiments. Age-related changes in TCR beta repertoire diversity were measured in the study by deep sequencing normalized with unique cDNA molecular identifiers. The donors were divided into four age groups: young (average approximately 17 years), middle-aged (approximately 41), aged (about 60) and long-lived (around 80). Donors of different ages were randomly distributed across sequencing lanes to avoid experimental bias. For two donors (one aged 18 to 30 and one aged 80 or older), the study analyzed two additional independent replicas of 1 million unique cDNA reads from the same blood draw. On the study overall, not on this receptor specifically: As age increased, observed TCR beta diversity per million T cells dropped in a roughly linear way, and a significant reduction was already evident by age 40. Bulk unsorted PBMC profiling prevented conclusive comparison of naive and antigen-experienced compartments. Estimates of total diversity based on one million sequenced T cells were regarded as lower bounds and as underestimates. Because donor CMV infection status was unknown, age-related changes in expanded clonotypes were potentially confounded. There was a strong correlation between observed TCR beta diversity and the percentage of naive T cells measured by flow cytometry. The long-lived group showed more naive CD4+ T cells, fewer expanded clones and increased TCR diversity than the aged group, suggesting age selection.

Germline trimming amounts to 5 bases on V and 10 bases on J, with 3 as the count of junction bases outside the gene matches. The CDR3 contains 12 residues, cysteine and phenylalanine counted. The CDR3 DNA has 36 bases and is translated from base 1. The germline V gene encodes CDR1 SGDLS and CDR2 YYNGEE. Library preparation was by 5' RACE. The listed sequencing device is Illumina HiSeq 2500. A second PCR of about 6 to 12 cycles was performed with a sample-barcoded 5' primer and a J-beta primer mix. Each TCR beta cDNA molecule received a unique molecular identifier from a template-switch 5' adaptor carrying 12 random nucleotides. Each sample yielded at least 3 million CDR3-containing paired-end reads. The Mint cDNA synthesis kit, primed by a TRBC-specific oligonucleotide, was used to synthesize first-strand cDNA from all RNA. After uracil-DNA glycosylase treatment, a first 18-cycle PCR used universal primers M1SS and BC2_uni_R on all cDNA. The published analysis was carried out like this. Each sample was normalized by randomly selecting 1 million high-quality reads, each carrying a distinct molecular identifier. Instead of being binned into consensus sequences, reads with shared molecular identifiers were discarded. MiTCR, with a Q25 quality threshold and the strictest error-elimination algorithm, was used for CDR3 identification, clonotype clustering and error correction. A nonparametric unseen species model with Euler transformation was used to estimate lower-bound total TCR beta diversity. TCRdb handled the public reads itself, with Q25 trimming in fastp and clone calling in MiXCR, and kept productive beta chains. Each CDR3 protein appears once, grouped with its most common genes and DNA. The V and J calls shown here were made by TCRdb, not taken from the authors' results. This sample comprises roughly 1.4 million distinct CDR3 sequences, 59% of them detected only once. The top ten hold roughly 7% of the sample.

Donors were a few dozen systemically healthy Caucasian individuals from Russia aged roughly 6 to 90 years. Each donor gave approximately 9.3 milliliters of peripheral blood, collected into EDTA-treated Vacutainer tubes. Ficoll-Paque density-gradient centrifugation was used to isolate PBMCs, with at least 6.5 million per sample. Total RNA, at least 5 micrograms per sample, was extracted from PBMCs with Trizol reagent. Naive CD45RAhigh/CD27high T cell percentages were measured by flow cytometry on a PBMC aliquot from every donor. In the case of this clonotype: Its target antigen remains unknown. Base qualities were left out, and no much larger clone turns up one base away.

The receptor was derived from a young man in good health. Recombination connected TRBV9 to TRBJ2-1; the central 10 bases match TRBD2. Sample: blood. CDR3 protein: CASRIAGGEQFF. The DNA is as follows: TGTGCCAGCAGGATAGCGGGAGGCGAGCAGTTCTTC. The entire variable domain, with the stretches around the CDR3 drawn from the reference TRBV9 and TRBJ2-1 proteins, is DSGVTQTPKHLITATGQRVTLRCSPRSGDLSVYWYQQSLDQGLQFLIQYYNGEERAKGNILERFSAQQFPDLHSELNLSSLELGDSALYFCASRIAGGEQFFGPGTRLTVL.